Listed here are 8 T cell receptor beta chains from one sample, sequenced in a study of CD8+ T cells in alopecia areata. Treatment reported: oral pan-JAK inhibitor, 5-10 mg twice daily. cDNA prepared by RNA extraction and subsequent reverse transcription served as the template for sequencing. Libraries were prepared by immunoSEQ multiplex PCR; TCRdb keeps only in-frame clonotypes and omits some of them. The sample has more than 200,000 clones; roughly 64% are singletons. Sequenced material: CD4+ T cells sorted from blood, taken at week 4, from a patient treated with tofacitinib. Receptors were obtained from a human donor with alopecia areata.

The table lists this clone with a few counts. The chain has TRBV5-1 and TRBJ2-7; 7 bases align to TRBD1. The CDR3 spans 14 residues. CDR1 is SGHRS, CDR2 YFSETQ, per germline. After removal of 2 bases from V and 1 base from J, the junction contained 3 bases not matched to a gene. DNA for the CDR3: TGCGCCAGCAGCTTTAAGGGGGCGTCCTACGAGCAGTACTTC. It is translated as CASSFKGASYEQYF.

V usage is TRBV30 and J usage is TRBJ1-6; 9 nucleotides match TRBD1. In germline, CDR1 is GTSNPN, CDR2 SVGIG (reference sequence). Trimming took 3 bases from V and 5 from J; bases not matched to a gene: 5. The CDR3 runs to 15 residues. The CDR3 DNA sequence: TGTGCCTGGAGCCCAGGGACAGGGAATAATTCACCCCTCCACTTT. Residues: CAWSPGTGNNSPLHF.

The chain carries TRBV5-6 and TRBJ2-1; TRBD1 agrees at 9 bases. V lost 3 bases and J lost 10; bases outside the gene matches: 8. The CDR3 covers 14 residues. Germline loops: CDR1 SGHDT, CDR2 YYEEEE. CDR3 coding DNA: TGTGCCAGCAGCTCGCCGGGACAGGGTCGAGAGCAGTTCTTC. Translated, it gives CASSSPGQGREQFF.

This chain joins TRBV5-1 and TRBJ2-1; 11 nucleotides match TRBD2. The CDR3 runs 15 residues. Trimming at V came to 4 bases and at J to 8 bases, leaving 8 bases not matched to a gene. Germline V gene lookup returns CDR1 SGHRS and CDR2 YFSETQ. The DNA for the CDR3 is TGCGCCAGCAGCGCCTTAGCGGGGGGGCCGGATGAGCAGTTCTTC. Residues: CASSALAGGPDEQFF.

This clone occurred once. This rearrangement joins TRBV7-2 to TRBJ2-7, with TRBD1 matching over 7 bases. CDR3 length: 15 amino acids. Germline CDR1 reads SGHTA; CDR2 reads FQGNSA. J lost 3 bases, V lost 4 bases, and 9 bases had no gene match. The CDR3 loop reads CASSSRTGPDYEQYF. Written as DNA, the CDR3 is TGTGCCAGCAGCTCCCGGACAGGACCGGACTACGAGCAGTACTTC.

V and J are TRBV29-1 and TRBJ2-3; D remains ambiguous. CDR1 is SQVTM, CDR2 ANQGSEA, per germline. Trimming took off 3 bases at V and 8 bases at J, with 9 bases between the two ends. This CDR3 is 11 amino acids long. CDR3 in amino acids: CSVDLGGTQYF. The CDR3 region has the DNA TGCAGCGTTGACTTGGGTGGTACGCAGTATTTT.

The CDR3 is CASSGDRGKTGELFF. The CDR3 region has the DNA TGTGCCAGCAGCGGGGACAGGGGAAAAACCGGGGAGCTGTTTTTT. V usage is TRBV9 and J usage is TRBJ2-2, with 10 bases aligning to TRBD1. V was clipped by 3 bases and J by 5 bases; unmatched bases: 4. The CDR3 runs 15 residues. CDR1 is SGDLS, CDR2 YYNGEE, per germline.

The table lists this clone with a count of one. The rearrangement joins TRBV6-1 to TRBJ1-2; 7 nucleotides align to TRBD1. CDR1 and CDR2 (germline): MNHNS, SASEGT. This CDR3 contains 14 residues. The J segment lost 7 bases and the V segment lost 3 bases, leaving 8 bases of the junction unmatched. CDR3 sequence: CASSEADRRVGYTF. CDR3 nucleotide sequence: TGTGCCAGCAGTGAGGCGGACAGGAGGGTTGGCTACACCTTC.